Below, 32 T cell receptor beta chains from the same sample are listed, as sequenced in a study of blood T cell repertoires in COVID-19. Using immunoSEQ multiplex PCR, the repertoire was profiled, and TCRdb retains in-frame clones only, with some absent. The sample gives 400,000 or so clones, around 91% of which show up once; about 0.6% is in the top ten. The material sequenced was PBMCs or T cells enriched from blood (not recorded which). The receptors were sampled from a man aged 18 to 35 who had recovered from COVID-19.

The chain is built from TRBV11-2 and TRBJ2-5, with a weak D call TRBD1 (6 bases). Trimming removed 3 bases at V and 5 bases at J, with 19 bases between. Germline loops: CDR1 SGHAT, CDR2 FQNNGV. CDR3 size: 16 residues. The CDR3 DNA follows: TGTGCCAGCAGCTTCATCAACTTCGCAGGGGCCGAGACCCAGTACTTC. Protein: CASSFINFAGAETQYF.

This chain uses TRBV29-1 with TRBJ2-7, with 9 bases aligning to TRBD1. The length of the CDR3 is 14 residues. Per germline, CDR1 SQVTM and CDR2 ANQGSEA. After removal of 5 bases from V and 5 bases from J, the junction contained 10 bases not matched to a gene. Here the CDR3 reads CSVSPGTGLHEQYF. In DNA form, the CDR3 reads TGCAGCGTTTCTCCCGGGACAGGGCTTCACGAGCAGTACTTC.

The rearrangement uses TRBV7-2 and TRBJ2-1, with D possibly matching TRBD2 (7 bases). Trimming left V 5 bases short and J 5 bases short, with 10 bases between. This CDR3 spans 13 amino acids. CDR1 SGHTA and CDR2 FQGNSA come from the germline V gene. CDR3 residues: CASSGGGDNEQFF. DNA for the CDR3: TGTGCCAGCAGCGGCGGGGGCGACAATGAGCAGTTCTTC. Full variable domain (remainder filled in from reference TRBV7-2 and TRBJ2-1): GAGVSQSPSNKVTEKGKDVELRCDPISGHTALYWYRQSLGQGLEFLIYFQGNSAPDKSGLPSDRFSAERTGGSVSTLTIQRTQQEDSAVYLCASSGGGDNEQFFGPGTRLTVL.

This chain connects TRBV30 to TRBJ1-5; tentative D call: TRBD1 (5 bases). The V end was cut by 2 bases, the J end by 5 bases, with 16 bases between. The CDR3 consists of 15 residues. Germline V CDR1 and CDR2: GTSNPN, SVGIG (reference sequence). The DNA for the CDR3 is TGTGCCTGGAGTCGACTGGACATTCCTTATCAGCCCCAGCATTTT. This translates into CAWSRLDIPYQPQHF.

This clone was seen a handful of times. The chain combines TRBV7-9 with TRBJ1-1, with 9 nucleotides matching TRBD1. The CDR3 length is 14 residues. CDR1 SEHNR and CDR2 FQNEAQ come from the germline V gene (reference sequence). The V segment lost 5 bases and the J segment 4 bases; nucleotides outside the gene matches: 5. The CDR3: CASSRTGGVTEAFF. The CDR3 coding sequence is TGTGCCAGCAGCCGCACAGGGGGCGTCACTGAAGCTTTCTTT.

CDR3 region: CATSDSGWVETGELFF. Written as DNA, the CDR3 is TGTGCCACCAGTGATTCCGGCTGGGTGGAGACCGGGGAGCTGTTTTTT. V and J are TRBV24-1 and TRBJ2-2; D not resolved. Germline CDR1 is KGHDR and CDR2 is SFDVKD. CDR3 length: 16 residues. The V and J ends lost 2 bases and 5 bases respectively, with 14 bases between them.

The CDR3 reads CAWSVGGLGYGYTF. For the CDR3, the DNA is TGTGCCTGGAGTGTAGGGGGATTGGGCTATGGCTACACCTTC. The chain has TRBV30 and TRBJ1-2, with D possibly matching TRBD1 (6 bases). Trimming took 0 bases from V and 4 from J, leaving 12 bases between them. Germline CDR1 and CDR2: GTSNPN and SVGIG (reference sequence). This CDR3 region has 14 residues.

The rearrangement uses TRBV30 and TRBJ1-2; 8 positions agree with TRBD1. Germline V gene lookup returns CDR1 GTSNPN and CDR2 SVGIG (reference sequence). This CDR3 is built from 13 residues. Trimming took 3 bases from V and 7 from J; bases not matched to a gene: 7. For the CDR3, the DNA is TGTGCCTGGAGAATCCAGGGGGCTGGTGGCTACACCTTC. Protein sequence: CAWRIQGAGGYTF.

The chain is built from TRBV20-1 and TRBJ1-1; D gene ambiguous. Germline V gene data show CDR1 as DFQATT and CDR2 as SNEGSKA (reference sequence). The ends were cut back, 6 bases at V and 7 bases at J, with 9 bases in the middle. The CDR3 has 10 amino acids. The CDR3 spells CSARLLEAFF. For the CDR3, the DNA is TGCAGTGCAAGACTCCTTGAAGCTTTCTTT.

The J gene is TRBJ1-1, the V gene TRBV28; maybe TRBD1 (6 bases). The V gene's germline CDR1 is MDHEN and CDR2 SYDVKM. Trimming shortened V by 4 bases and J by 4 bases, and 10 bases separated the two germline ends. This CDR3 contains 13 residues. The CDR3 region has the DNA TGTGCCAGCAGTTGGGGGCCGGGCACTGAAGCTTTCTTT. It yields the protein CASSWGPGTEAFF.

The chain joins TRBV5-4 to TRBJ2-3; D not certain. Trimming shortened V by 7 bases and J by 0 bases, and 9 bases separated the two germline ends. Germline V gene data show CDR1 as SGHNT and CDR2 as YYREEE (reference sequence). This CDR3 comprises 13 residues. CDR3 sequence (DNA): TGTGCCAGCGAGGAATGGAGCACAGATACGCAGTATTTT. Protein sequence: CASEEWSTDTQYF.

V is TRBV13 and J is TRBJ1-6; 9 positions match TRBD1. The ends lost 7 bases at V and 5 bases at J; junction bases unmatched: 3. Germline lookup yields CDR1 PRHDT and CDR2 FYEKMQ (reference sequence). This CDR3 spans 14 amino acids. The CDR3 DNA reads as TGTGCCAGCAACAGGGGGCTAGATAATTCACCCCTCCACTTT. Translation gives CASNRGLDNSPLHF.

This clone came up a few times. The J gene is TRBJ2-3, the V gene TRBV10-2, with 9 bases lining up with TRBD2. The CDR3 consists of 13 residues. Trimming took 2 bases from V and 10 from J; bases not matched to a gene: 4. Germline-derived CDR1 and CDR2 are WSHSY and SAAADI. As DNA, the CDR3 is TGCGCCAGCAGTGAGGTAGCGGGAGAGGCGCAGTATTTT. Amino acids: CASSEVAGEAQYF.

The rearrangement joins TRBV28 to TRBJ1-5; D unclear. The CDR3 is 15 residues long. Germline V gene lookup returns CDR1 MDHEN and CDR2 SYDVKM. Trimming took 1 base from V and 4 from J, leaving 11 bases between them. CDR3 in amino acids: CASSLSLGGNQPQHF. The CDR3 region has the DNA TGTGCCAGCAGTTTATCTCTGGGCGGGAATCAGCCCCAGCATTTT.

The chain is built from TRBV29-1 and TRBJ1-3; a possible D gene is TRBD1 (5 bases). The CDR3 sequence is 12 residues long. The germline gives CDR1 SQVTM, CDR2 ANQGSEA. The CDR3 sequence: CGHRASGNTIYF. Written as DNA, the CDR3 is TGCGGACACCGGGCCTCTGGAAACACCATATATTTT.

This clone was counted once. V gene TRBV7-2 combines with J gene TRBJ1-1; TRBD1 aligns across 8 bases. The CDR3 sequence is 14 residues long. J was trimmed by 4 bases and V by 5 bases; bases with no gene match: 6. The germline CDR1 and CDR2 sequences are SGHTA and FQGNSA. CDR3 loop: CASSVQGAGTEAFF. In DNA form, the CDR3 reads TGTGCCAGCAGCGTTCAGGGGGCGGGCACTGAAGCTTTCTTT.

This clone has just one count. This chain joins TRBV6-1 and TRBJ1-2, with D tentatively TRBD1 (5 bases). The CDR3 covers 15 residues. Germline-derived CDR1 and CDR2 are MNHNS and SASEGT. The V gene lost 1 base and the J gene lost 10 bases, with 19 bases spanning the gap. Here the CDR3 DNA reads TGTGCCAGCAGTGAAGATTTCTTAAGGGGCTTTCTCTACACCTTC. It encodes CASSEDFLRGFLYTF.

CDR3 sequence reads: CASSGEGGPEQYF. As DNA, the CDR3 is TGTGCCAGCAGTGGAGAGGGCGGTCCCGAGCAGTACTTC. This chain joins TRBV2 and TRBJ2-7; tentative D call: TRBD2 (5 bases). In germline, CDR1 is SNHLY, CDR2 FYNNEI. V lost 4 bases and J lost 6, with 13 bases in between. CDR3 length: 13 amino acids.

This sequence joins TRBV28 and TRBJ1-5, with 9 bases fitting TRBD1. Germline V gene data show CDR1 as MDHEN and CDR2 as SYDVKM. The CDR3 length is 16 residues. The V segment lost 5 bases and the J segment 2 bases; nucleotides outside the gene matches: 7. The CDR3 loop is CASSTPRTGGNQPQHF. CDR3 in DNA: TGTGCCAGCAGTACCCCCCGGACAGGGGGCAATCAGCCCCAGCATTTT.

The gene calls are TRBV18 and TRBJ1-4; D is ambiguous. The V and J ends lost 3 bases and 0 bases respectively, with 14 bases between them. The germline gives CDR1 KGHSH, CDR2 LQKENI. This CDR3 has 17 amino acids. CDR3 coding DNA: TGTGCCAGCTCACCGGGTTTACGGGGAGCAACTAATGAAAAACTGTTTTTT. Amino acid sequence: CASSPGLRGATNEKLFF.

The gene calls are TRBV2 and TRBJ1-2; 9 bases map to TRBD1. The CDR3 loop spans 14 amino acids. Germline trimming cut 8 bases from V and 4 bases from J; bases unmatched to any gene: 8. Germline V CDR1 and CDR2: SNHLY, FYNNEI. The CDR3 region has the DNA TGTGCCAGCCGGGGGGGACAGGGCGTCTATGGCTACACCTTC. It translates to CASRGGQGVYGYTF.

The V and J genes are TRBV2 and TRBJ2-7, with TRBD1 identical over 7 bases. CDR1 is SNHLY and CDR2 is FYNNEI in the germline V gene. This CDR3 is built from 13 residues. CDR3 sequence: CASQGVVPYEQYF. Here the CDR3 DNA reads TGTGCAAGTCAGGGGGTAGTCCCCTACGAGCAGTACTTC. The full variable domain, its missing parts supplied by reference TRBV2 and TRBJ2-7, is EPEVTQTPSHQVTQMGQEVILRCVPISNHLYFYWYRQILGQKVEFLVSFYNNEISEKSEIFDDQFSVERPDGSNFTLKIRSTKLEDSAMYFCASQGVVPYEQYFGPGTRLTVT.

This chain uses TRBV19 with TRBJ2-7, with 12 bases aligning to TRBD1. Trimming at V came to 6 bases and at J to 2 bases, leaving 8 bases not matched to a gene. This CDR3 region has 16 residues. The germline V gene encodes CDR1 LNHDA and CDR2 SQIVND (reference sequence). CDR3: CASSSRGQGATYEQYF. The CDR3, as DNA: TGTGCCAGTAGCTCCCGGGGACAGGGGGCAACCTACGAGCAGTACTTC.

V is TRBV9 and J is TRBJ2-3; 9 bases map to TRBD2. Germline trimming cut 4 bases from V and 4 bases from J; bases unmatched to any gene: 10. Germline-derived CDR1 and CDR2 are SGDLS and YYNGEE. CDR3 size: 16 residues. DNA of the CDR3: TGTGCCAGCAGCAAAGAGGGGCGGGAGGGCGCAGATACGCAGTATTTT. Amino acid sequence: CASSKEGREGADTQYF.

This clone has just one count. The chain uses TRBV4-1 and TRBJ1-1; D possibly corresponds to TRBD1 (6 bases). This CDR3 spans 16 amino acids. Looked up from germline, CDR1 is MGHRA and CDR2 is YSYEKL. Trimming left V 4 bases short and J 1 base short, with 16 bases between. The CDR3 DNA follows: TGCGCCAGCAGCCCCTGGGGAGGGGGGAGGAACACTGAAGCTTTCTTT. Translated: CASSPWGGGRNTEAFF.

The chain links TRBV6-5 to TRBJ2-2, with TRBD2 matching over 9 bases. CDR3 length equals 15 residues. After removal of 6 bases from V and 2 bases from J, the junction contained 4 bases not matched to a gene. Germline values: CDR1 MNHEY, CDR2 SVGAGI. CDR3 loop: CASRGGLANTGELFF. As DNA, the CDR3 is TGTGCCAGCAGGGGGGGACTAGCCAACACCGGGGAGCTGTTTTTT.

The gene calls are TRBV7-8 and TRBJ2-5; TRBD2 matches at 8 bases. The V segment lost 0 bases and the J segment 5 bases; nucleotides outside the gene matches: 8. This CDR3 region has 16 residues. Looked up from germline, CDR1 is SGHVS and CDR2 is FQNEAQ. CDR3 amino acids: CASSLAQAGARETQYF. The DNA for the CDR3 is TGTGCCAGCAGCTTAGCTCAAGCGGGGGCTAGGGAGACCCAGTACTTC.

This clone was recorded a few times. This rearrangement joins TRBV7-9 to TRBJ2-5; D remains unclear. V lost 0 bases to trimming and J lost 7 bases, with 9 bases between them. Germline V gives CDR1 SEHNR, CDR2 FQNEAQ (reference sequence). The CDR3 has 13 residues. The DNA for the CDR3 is TGTGCCAGCAGCTTAGCGGGCATGGGGACCCAGTACTTC. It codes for CASSLAGMGTQYF.

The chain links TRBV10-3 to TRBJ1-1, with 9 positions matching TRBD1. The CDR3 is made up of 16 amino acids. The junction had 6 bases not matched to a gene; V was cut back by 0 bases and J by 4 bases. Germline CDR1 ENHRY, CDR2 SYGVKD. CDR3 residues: CAISESPQGAATEAFF. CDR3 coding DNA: TGTGCCATCAGTGAGTCCCCACAGGGGGCGGCCACTGAAGCTTTCTTT.

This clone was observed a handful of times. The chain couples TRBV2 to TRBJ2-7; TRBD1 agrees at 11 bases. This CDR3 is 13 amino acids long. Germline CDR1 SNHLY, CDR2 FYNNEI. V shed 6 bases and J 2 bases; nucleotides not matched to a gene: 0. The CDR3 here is CASRGQGAYEQYF. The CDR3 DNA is TGTGCCAGCAGGGGACAGGGGGCCTACGAGCAGTACTTC.

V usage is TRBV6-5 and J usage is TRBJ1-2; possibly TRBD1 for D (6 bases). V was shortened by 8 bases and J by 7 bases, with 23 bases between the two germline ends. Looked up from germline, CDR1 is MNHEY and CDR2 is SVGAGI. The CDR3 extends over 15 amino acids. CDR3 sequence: CASGRGRQAKSGYTF. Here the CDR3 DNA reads TGTGCCAGCGGAAGAGGGAGACAGGCGAAGTCTGGCTACACCTTC.

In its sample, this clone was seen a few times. CDR3 protein: CARLDPGQGGERSPLHF. CDR3 nucleotides: TGTGCCAGACTAGACCCGGGACAGGGGGGGGAACGGTCCCCCCTCCACTTT. The V call is TRBV2, the J call TRBJ1-6, with 11 bases fitting TRBD1. The CDR3 totals 17 residues. Germline V lookup: CDR1 SNHLY, CDR2 FYNNEI. V lost 9 bases and J lost 13; bases outside the gene matches: 20.